The clone carrying this T cell receptor (beta chain) came up a few times. Its antigen is undetermined. This record belongs to a study of type 1 regulatory T cells. Study-level information: T-allo10 is a Tr1-enriched, alloantigen-specific CD4 T cell product made in vitro.

The CDR3 has 14 amino acids. Germline V gives CDR1 DFQATT, CDR2 SNEGSKA (reference sequence). The V segment lost 6 bases and the J segment 3 bases; nucleotides outside the gene matches: 5. TCRdb re-analysed the reads in MiXCR, keeping a single row per CDR3 protein. The sample has more than 50,000 distinct CDR3 sequences; 62% are singletons. Points from the study as a whole: Compared with non-type 1 regulatory T cells, type 1 regulatory T cells showed a more restricted TCR repertoire.

The chain joins TRBV20-1 to TRBJ1-2; 12 bases are a match to TRBD1. The clonotype originates from a human donor in good health. Sequencing input: cultured non-Tr1 T cells, either the whole culture or a sorted T cell fraction (not recorded which). The CDR3 here is CSAKGQGADYGYTF. The DNA of the CDR3 is TGCAGTGCAAAGGGACAGGGGGCTGACTATGGCTACACCTTC.